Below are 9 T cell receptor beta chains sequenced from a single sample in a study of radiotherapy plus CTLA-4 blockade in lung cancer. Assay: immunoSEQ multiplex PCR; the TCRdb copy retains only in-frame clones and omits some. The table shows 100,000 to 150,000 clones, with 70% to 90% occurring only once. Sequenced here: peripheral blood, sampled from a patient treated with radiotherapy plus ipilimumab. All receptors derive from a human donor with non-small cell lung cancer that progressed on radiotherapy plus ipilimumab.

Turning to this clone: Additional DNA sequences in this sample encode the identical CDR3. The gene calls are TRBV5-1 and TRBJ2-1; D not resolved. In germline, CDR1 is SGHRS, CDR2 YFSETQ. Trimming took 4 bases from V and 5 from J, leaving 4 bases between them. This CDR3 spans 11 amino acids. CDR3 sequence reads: CASSLNNEQFF. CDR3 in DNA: TGCGCCAGCAGCCTGAACAATGAGCAGTTCTTC.

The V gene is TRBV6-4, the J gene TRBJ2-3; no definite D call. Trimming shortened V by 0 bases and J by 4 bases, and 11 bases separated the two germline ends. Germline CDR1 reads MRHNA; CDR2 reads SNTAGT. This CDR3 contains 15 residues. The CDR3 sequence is CASSDSGRVSDTQYF. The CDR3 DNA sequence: TGTGCCAGCAGTGACTCTGGCCGGGTTTCAGATACGCAGTATTTT.

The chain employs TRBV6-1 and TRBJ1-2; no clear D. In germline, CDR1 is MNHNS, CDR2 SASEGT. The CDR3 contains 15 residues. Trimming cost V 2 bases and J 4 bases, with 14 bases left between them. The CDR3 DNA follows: TGTGCCAGCAGTGAAATTGGTCTTAAGGGCTATGGCTACACCTTC. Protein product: CASSEIGLKGYGYTF.

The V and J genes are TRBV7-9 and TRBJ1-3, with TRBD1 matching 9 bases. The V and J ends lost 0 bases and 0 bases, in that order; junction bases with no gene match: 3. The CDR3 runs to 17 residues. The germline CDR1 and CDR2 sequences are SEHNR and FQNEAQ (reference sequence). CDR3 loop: CASSLAATGGSGNTIYF. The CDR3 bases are TGTGCCAGCAGCTTAGCGGCGACAGGGGGCTCTGGAAACACCATATATTTT.

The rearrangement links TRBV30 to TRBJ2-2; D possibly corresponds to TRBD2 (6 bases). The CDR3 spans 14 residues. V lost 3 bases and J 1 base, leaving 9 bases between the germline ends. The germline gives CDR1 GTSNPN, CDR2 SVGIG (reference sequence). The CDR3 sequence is CAWRLSGNTGELFF. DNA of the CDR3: TGTGCCTGGAGGCTTAGCGGGAACACCGGGGAGCTGTTTTTT.

The CDR3 DNA sequence: TGTGCCATCAGTGAGTCGACTAGCCGCACAGATACGCAGTATTTT. It yields the protein CAISESTSRTDTQYF. The chain has TRBV10-3 and TRBJ2-3, with 7 nucleotides matching TRBD2. Trimming took 0 bases from V and 1 from J; bases not matched to a gene: 1. The CDR3 runs to 15 residues. CDR1 and CDR2 (germline): ENHRY, SYGVKD.

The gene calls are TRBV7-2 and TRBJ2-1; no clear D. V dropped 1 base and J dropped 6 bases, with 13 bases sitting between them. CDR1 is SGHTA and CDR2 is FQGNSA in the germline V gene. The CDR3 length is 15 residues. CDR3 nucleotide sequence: TGTGCCAGCAGCTTAGAGGCAACGCGCTCCAATGAGCAGTTCTTC. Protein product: CASSLEATRSNEQFF.

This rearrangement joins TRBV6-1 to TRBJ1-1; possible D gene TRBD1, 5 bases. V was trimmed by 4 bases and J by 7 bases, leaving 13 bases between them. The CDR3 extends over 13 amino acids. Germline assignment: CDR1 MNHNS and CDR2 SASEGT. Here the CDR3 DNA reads TGTGCCAGCAGTGCCTTAGGGACGGGTGAAGCTTTCTTT. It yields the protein CASSALGTGEAFF.

The CDR3 nucleotides read TGTGCCAGCAGCTTACGGCTAGCGGTAAATGAGCAGTTCTTC. This translates into CASSLRLAVNEQFF. The rearrangement joins TRBV7-8 to TRBJ2-1, with 7 bases identical to TRBD2. J was trimmed by 7 bases and V by 2 bases; bases with no gene match: 5. Germline V gives CDR1 SGHVS, CDR2 FQNEAQ. The CDR3 covers 14 residues.